A selection of T cell receptor beta chains follows, all from one sample in a study of T cells in Graves' hyperthyroidism and ophthalmopathy. TCRdb re-derived calls from the multiplex PCR reads in MiXCR, one entry per CDR3 protein. The sample has almost 600,000 distinct CDR3 sequences, about 15% seen once. Sequenced input: blood. These receptors came from a woman in her twenties or thirties with Graves' hyperthyroidism that later progressed to Graves' ophthalmopathy. The CDR3 runs from the conserved cysteine through the conserved F or W. The order of the fields is CDR3 DNA, CDR3 protein, D gene, V gene, clone size, J gene. A D gene is named only where the DNA matches it firmly. Clone size appears in some rows only: once, few, many, or a class for an expanded clone.

TGTGCCAGCAGCTTTCAGGGGGGACACGAGACCCAGTACTTC | CASSFQGGHETQYF | . | TRBV7-9 | many | TRBJ2-5
TGTGCCGAAACGAGGACCTTCCGAGGTCTTGAGCAGTTCTTC | CAETRTFRGLEQFF | . | TRBV2 | many | TRBJ2-1
TGTGCCAGTAACCCAGGGTATTCCGGGGAGCTGTTTTTT | CASNPGYSGELFF | . | TRBV19 | . | TRBJ2-2
TGTGCCAGCAGTTACAAGCCCAGGGGGGTCACCGGGGAGCTGTTTTTT | CASSYKPRGVTGELFF | . | TRBV6-5 | few | TRBJ2-2
TGTGCCAGCAGCGCGAGGTGGACAGGGGGGGCTGGAAACACCATATATTTT | CASSARWTGGAGNTIYF | TRBD1 | TRBV9 | many | TRBJ1-3
TGTGCCAGCTCGGAGCAGAACTATGGCTACACCTTC | CASSEQNYGYTF | . | TRBV3-1 | many | TRBJ1-2
TGCGCCAGCAGCGAAAGGACAGGGAACACTGAAGCTTTCTTT | CASSERTGNTEAFF | TRBD1 | TRBV5-1 | many | TRBJ1-1
TGTGCCAGCAAACCTCTAGGGGTTAGCAATCAGCCCCAGCATTTT | CASKPLGVSNQPQHF | . | TRBV27 | . | TRBJ1-5
TGTGCCAGCAGCTTTTCCGGGGGAAATTCACCCCTCCACTTT | CASSFSGGNSPLHF | . | TRBV7-8 | many | TRBJ1-6
TGTGCCAGCAGTGGAAGGGGGCGAGGAAACACCATATATTTT | CASSGRGRGNTIYF | TRBD1 | TRBV6-1 | many | TRBJ1-3
TGTGCCAGTAGTCTTTGGGAAAGAAAGGAGACCCAGTACTTC | CASSLWERKETQYF | . | TRBV19 | many | TRBJ2-5
TGTGCCAGTAGCAATTCCGGGACAGGCTACGAGCAGTACTTC | CASSNSGTGYEQYF | TRBD1 | TRBV19 | . | TRBJ2-7
TGTGCCAGCAGTTACGGGACAGGGGTCAACAATGAGCAGTTCTTC | CASSYGTGVNNEQFF | TRBD1 | TRBV6-5 | many | TRBJ2-1
TGCGCCAGCAGCCCCGGACGGATTTTGGGGAAAAACATTCAGTACTTC | CASSPGRILGKNIQYF | . | TRBV5-1 | few | TRBJ2-4
TGCGCCAGCAGCTACAGGGGGGTCGGGGAGCTGTTTTTT | CASSYRGVGELFF | TRBD1 | TRBV5-1 | many | TRBJ2-2
TGTGCCAGCACCCCTGCGGGTCTAGGGGCCAACGTCCTGACTTTC | CASTPAGLGANVLTF | . | TRBV6-1 | . | TRBJ2-6
TGTGCCACCAGTGGCAGGGGCCAGTTGGATACGCAGTATTTT | CATSGRGQLDTQYF | . | TRBV24-1 | . | TRBJ2-3
TGTGCCAGCACCACCGGGACAAACTATAATTCACCCCTCCACTTT | CASTTGTNYNSPLHF | . | TRBV28 | . | TRBJ1-6
TGTGCCAGCAGTTTCCAAACGGGAGAGGATGAGCAGTTCTTC | CASSFQTGEDEQFF | . | TRBV27 | many | TRBJ2-1
TGTGCCAGCATCGAAAGGGGGGGCGCAGGATATGGCTACACCTTC | CASIERGGAGYGYTF | . | TRBV6-2/TRBV6-3 | few | TRBJ1-2
TGTGCCAGCAGTCCGATGAATCGTCCTGAAAAACTGTTTTTT | CASSPMNRPEKLFF | . | TRBV6-2/TRBV6-3 | few | TRBJ1-4
TGTGCCAGCAGCAAAGCTAGGACCAATGAGCAGTTCTTC | CASSKARTNEQFF | . | TRBV3-1 | many | TRBJ2-1
TGTGCCAGCAGCGGGACAGCCCCTGCCTATGGCTACACCTTC | CASSGTAPAYGYTF | TRBD1 | TRBV27 | . | TRBJ1-2
TGTGCCAGCAGCATTCTTCGGGAGGAGCCTGAAGCTTTCTTT | CASSILREEPEAFF | . | TRBV7-9 | many | TRBJ1-1
TGCAGTGCCCCCTTGGGGGGAAATCAGCCCCAGCATTTT | CSAPLGGNQPQHF | . | TRBV20-1 | many | TRBJ1-5
TGCAGCGCCCCAGTCAGGGCAGATACGCAGTATTTT | CSAPVRADTQYF | . | TRBV29-1 | few | TRBJ2-3
TGTGCCAGCAGCTATGACCCAGTTCGTTCAGATACGCAGTATTTT | CASSYDPVRSDTQYF | . | TRBV6-1 | few | TRBJ2-3
TGCAGCGTTGTCTCCGGGGGAAGCCAATACGAGCAGTACTTC | CSVVSGGSQYEQYF | . | TRBV29-1 | many | TRBJ2-7
TGTGCCAGCTCACCGGTTCTAGGGGGCCGTGGTGAGACCCAGTACTTC | CASSPVLGGRGETQYF | TRBD1 | TRBV18 | . | TRBJ2-5
TGTGCCAGCAACTTAGTAATAGATAACACCGGGGAGCTGTTTTTT | CASNLVIDNTGELFF | . | TRBV7-2 | few | TRBJ2-2
TGTGCCAGCAGCACCCGGACAAGTGAAAAACTGTTTTTT | CASSTRTSEKLFF | . | TRBV3-1 | many | TRBJ1-4
TGTGCCAGCAGTTACGACAGGGGCATCTACGAGCAGTACTTC | CASSYDRGIYEQYF | TRBD1 | TRBV6-5 | . | TRBJ2-7